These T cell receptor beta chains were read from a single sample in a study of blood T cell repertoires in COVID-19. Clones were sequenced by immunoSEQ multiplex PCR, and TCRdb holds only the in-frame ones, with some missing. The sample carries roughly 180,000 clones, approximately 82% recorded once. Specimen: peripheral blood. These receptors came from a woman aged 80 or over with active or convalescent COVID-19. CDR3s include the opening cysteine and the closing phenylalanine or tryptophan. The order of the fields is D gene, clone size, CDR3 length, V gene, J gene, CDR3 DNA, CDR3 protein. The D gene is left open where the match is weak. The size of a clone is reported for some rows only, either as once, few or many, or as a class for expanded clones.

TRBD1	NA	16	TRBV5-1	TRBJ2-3	TGCGCCAGCAGCCTGGCCGGGACAGCACGCACAGATACGCAGTATTTT	CASSLAGTARTDTQYF
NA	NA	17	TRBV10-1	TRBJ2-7	TGCGCCAGCAGTGAGGGTAATTTAGAGATACGCTCCTACGAGCAGTACTTC	CASSEGNLEIRSYEQYF
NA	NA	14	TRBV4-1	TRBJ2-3	TGCGCCAGCAGCCAAGATCCTGGCACAGATACGCAGTATTTT	CASSQDPGTDTQYF
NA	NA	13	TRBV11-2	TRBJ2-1	TGTGCCAGCAGCCTCCCCTGGGCCAATGAGCAGTTCTTC	CASSLPWANEQFF
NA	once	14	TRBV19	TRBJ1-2	TGTGCCAGTAGTAGAGGGGGAGCTAACTATGGCTACACCTTC	CASSRGGANYGYTF
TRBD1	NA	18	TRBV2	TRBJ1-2	TGTGCCAGCAGTGAAGATGAAGGGGGGGACAGGGATGAACATGGCTACACCTTC	CASSEDEGGDRDEHGYTF
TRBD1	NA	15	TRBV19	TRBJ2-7	TGTGCCAGTAGTATAGCTCAGGGGGCCGTCTACGAGCAGTACTTC	CASSIAQGAVYEQYF
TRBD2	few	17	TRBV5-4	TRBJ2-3	TGTGCCAGCAGCCCCGGACTAGCGGGCACCCGCACAGATACGCAGTATTTT	CASSPGLAGTRTDTQYF
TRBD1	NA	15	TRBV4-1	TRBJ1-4	TGCGCCAGCAGTCGGGACAGGGCAACTAATGAAAAACTGTTTTTT	CASSRDRATNEKLFF
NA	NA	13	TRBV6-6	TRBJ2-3	TGTGCCAGCAGCGAAATGGGGGCGCATACGCAGTATTTT	CASSEMGAHTQYF
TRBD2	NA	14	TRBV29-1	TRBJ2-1	TGCAGCGTTGATGGCGGGAGCAAGCGGAATGAGCAGTTCTTC	CSVDGGSKRNEQFF